This is a list of T cell receptor beta chains from one sample in a study of cytomegalovirus exposure and HLA in healthy donors. TCRdb keeps only in-frame clones here, not all; method: immunoSEQ multiplex PCR. The sample has roughly 120,000 clones, roughly 80% seen once. Source material: PBMCs. These receptors were taken from a female donor in good health and CMV-seropositive. The CDR3 runs from the conserved cysteine through the conserved F or W. The D gene is left open where the match is weak. Where a row states a size, it is once, few, many or the class of an expanded clone; other rows omit it.

TRBJ2-1	-	TRBV5-4	17	TRBD2	CASSLGLAGGPYNEQFF	TGTGCCAGCAGCTTGGGGCTAGCGGGGGGACCCTACAATGAGCAGTTCTTC
TRBJ1-5	-	TRBV30	13	TRBD1	CAWGQGGNQPQHF	TGTGCCTGGGGACAGGGAGGCAATCAGCCCCAGCATTTT
TRBJ2-7	-	TRBV7-2	14	-	CASSFQGSSYEQYF	TGTGCCAGCAGCTTCCAGGGGAGCTCCTACGAGCAGTACTTC
TRBJ1-4	-	TRBV15	15	-	CATGGPIGRNEKLFF	TGTGCCACCGGAGGCCCAATAGGGAGAAATGAAAAACTGTTTTTT
TRBJ1-1	-	TRBV18	14	-	CASSSDNRNTEAFF	TGTGCCAGCTCATCGGACAACAGGAACACTGAAGCTTTCTTT
TRBJ2-2	-	TRBV25-1	16	-	CASSDGLFMNTGELFF	TGTGCCAGCAGTGACGGACTCTTTATGAACACCGGGGAGCTGTTTTTT
TRBJ1-2	-	TRBV4-2	16	-	CASSRGGAGIHRGYTF	TGTGCCAGCAGCCGAGGCGGGGCAGGGATCCATCGTGGCTACACCTTC
TRBJ1-5	-	TRBV28	12	-	CASSPSRQPQHF	TGTGCCAGCAGCCCCAGTCGCCAGCCCCAGCATTTT
TRBJ2-5	-	TRBV5-1	14	-	CASSVASPQETQYF	TGCGCCAGCAGCGTCGCTAGCCCCCAAGAGACCCAGTACTTC
TRBJ2-7	-	TRBV7-6	18	TRBD1	CASSSHWGRDRVRYEQYF	TGTGCCAGCAGCTCCCACTGGGGGAGAGACAGGGTTCGGTACGAGCAGTACTTC
TRBJ2-5	-	TRBV30	14	-	CAWRYGGGLETQYF	TGTGCCTGGAGATACGGTGGGGGGTTGGAGACCCAGTACTTC
TRBJ2-5	few	TRBV4-3	13	TRBD1	CASSHFRGETQYF	TGCGCCAGCAGCCACTTCAGGGGGGAGACCCAGTACTTC
TRBJ1-1	few	TRBV27	14	-	CASRTESLNTEAFF	TGTGCCAGCAGGACAGAAAGCCTGAACACTGAAGCTTTCTTT
TRBJ2-5	once	TRBV7-7	15	-	CASSLGGGHQETQYF	TGTGCCAGCAGCTTAGGGGGGGGCCACCAAGAGACCCAGTACTTC
TRBJ2-2	-	TRBV5-6	15	TRBD2	CASSFGGENTGELFF	TGTGCCAGCAGCTTCGGGGGGGAGAACACCGGGGAGCTGTTTTTT
TRBJ1-4	-	TRBV28	13	-	CASTPGGNEKLSF	TGTGCCAGCACCCCAGGAGGTAATGAAAAACTGTCTTTT